This TCR beta chain was captured by sequencing in a study of shared clonotypes between healthy human individuals. As regards this clone: No antigen is known for it.

Study-wide results and caveats: Though the depth was large, rarefaction showed that sorted-subset sequencing was incomplete. Genetic and exposure-history diversity was limited by the few donors. Four donors shared roughly 5% of their naive CD4 clonotypes. As a rule, naive subsets had a larger estimated richness than memory subsets.

CDR3 length: 15 amino acids. The germline V gene has CDR1 SGHRS and CDR2 YFSETQ. V lost 2 bases, J lost 4 bases, and 12 bases lay in between. Clones were sequenced by immunoSEQ multiplex PCR, and TCRdb holds only the in-frame ones, with some missing. The sample lists fewer than 2.5 million clones, 93% occurring once. V is TRBV5-1 and J is TRBJ1-4, with a tentative D call TRBD1 (6 bases). This sequence was found in a man between 18 and 35 years old in good health. Some clones in this sample may be carry-over from other donors' samples. Source material: naive CD4+ T cells from PBMCs. The subset was: CD45RA+ positively selected. The DNA of the CDR3 is TGCGCCAGCAGCTTCCTGACAGGACTTAATGAAAAACTGTTTTTT. Translated, it gives CASSFLTGLNEKLFF.